A single sample gave rise to the 23 T cell receptor beta chains below, sequenced in a study of T cells after yellow fever vaccination. One entry per CDR3 protein results from TCRdb running MiXCR on the 5' RACE reads. Among 500,000 to 650,000 distinct CDR3 sequences, approximately 12% were seen once, and the ten largest hold over 12%. Sequenced material: PBMCs, taken on the day of the yellow fever booster vaccination. Receptor source: a young man who received the YFV17D yellow fever vaccine.

This clonotype was seen a few times. The rearrangement joins TRBV7-9 to TRBJ2-5, with TRBD2 matching 7 bases. Trimming at V came to 1 base and at J to 5 bases, leaving 7 bases not matched to a gene. This CDR3 comprises 15 residues. Germline-derived CDR1 and CDR2 are SEHNR and FQNEAQ (reference sequence). This CDR3 reads CASSLGSSGGETQYF. The DNA of the CDR3 is TGTGCCAGCAGCTTAGGGTCTAGCGGAGGGGAGACCCAGTACTTC. The whole variable domain, remainder taken from reference TRBV7-9 and TRBJ2-5, is DTGVSQNPRHKITKRGQNVTFRCDPISEHNRLYWYRQTLGQGPEFLTYFQNEAQLEKSRLLSDRFSAERPKGSFSTLEIQRTEQGDSAMYLCASSLGSSGGETQYFGPGTRLLVL.

This clonotype was seen only a few times. The chain recombines TRBV16 with TRBJ2-7; D call uncertain. With 0 bases removed from V and 5 bases from J, the gap between germline ends came to 11 bases. This CDR3 has 14 residues. Germline values: CDR1 KGHSY, CDR2 FQNENV. The CDR3 coding sequence is TGTGCCAGCAGCCAATCTCCGGTGAGCAACGAGCAGTACTTC. Protein: CASSQSPVSNEQYF.

This clonotype appeared a few times. The chain is built from TRBV3-1 and TRBJ2-1; D is uncertain. Germline CDR1 reads LGHDT; CDR2 reads YNNKEL (reference sequence). The CDR3 covers 11 residues. The germline V and J ends were trimmed by 10 bases and 6 bases, with 10 bases remaining between them. The CDR3 DNA sequence: TGTGCCACCGGAGCCTCCAATGAGCAGTTCTTC. Its protein is CATGASNEQFF.

The rearrangement joins TRBV12-3 or TRBV12-4 to TRBJ1-5, with D tentatively TRBD1 (6 bases). This CDR3 contains 15 residues. The V end was cut by 8 bases, the J end by 0 bases, with 14 bases between. The CDR3, as DNA: TGTGCCAGCGGGGGGCCAGGGAATAGCAATCAGCCCCAGCATTTT. Translating it yields CASGGPGNSNQPQHF.

J is TRBJ2-7 and V is TRBV29-1, with TRBD1 matching 8 bases. The CDR3 consists of 16 residues. V gave up 1 base and J gave up 1 base; unmatched junction bases: 9. Germline CDR1 and CDR2: SQVTM and ANQGSEA. CDR3 in DNA: TGCAGCGTTGAAGGGTCCCCCGGGACAGGTTCCTACGAGCAGTACTTC. It is translated as CSVEGSPGTGSYEQYF.

V usage is TRBV7-2 and J usage is TRBJ1-1; 7 bases map to TRBD1. Trimming cost V 5 bases and J 8 bases; bases outside gene matches: 14. Looked up from germline, CDR1 is SGHTA and CDR2 is FQGNSA. There are 15 residues in the CDR3. CDR3 DNA sequence: TGTGCCAGCAGCCTACGGACAGGTCCGCCTACGGAAGCTTTCTTT. This sequence encodes CASSLRTGPPTEAFF.

This clonotype turned up a few times. CDR3 nucleotide sequence: TGTGCCAGCAGCCGGCCCGGGATTCGTTACGAGCAGTACTTC. This translates into CASSRPGIRYEQYF. The chain has TRBV5-6 and TRBJ2-7; D perhaps matches TRBD2 (5 bases). CDR3 length: 14 residues. V lost 4 bases and J lost 4, with 15 bases in between. CDR1 and CDR2 (germline): SGHDT, YYEEEE.

The chain has TRBV28 and TRBJ2-1; D is unclear. With 10 bases removed from V and 1 base from J, the gap between germline ends came to 23 bases. CDR1 and CDR2 (germline): MDHEN, SYDVKM. There are 17 residues in the CDR3. CDR3 bases: TGTGCCACCACCCGACTCTCAGAGACGTGGTCCTACAATGAGCAGTTCTTC. As protein: CATTRLSETWSYNEQFF.

This clonotype was observed a handful of times. The genes are TRBV18 and TRBJ2-5; D perhaps matches TRBD2 (6 bases). V lost 6 bases and J 2 bases, leaving 16 bases between the germline ends. CDR3 size: 15 residues. In germline, CDR1 is KGHSH, CDR2 LQKENI. CDR3 sequence (DNA): TGTGCCAGCTCCGGGACTGGTGGGTTTCAAGAGACCCAGTACTTC. Translated, it gives CASSGTGGFQETQYF. Drawing the rest from reference TRBV18 and TRBJ2-5, the complete variable domain is NAGVMQNPRHLVRRRGQEARLRCSPMKGHSHVYWYRQLPEEGLKFMVYLQKENIIDESGMPKERFSAEFPKEGPSILRIQQVVRGDSAAYFCASSGTGGFQETQYFGPGTRLLVL.

The rearrangement joins TRBV7-2 to TRBJ2-5; the D gene is possibly TRBD1 (5 bases). Germline CDR1 and CDR2: SGHTA and FQGNSA. The CDR3 is 14 amino acids. V lost 2 bases, J lost 2 bases, and 9 bases lay in between. The CDR3 DNA reads TGTGCCAGCAGCTTAACCAGGGAACAAGAGACCCAGTACTTC. Translation: CASSLTREQETQYF.

This clonotype was found a few times. This chain links TRBV27 with TRBJ2-6; maybe TRBD1 (6 bases). V was cut by 9 bases and J by 0 bases, with 15 bases left in between. The CDR3 extends over 16 amino acids. The germline V gene encodes CDR1 MNHEY and CDR2 SMNVEV (reference sequence). CDR3 nucleotide sequence: TGTGCCAGTAAGGGACAAGAGTCCTCTGGGGCCAACGTCCTGACTTTC. This translates into CASKGQESSGANVLTF.

The V gene is TRBV20-1, the J gene TRBJ2-1, with unresolved D. The V end was cut by 5 bases, the J end by 2 bases, with 10 bases between. The CDR3 consists of 13 residues. CDR1 DFQATT and CDR2 SNEGSKA come from the germline V gene (reference sequence). CDR3 in amino acids: CSALLATYNEQFF. DNA for the CDR3: TGCAGTGCTCTTTTAGCAACCTACAATGAGCAGTTCTTC.

This clonotype was observed a few times. The rearrangement links TRBV7-2 to TRBJ2-1; 8 nucleotides agree with TRBD2. The germline gives CDR1 SGHTA, CDR2 FQGNSA. Trimming cost V 6 bases and J 6 bases; bases outside gene matches: 4. The CDR3 extends over 13 amino acids. CDR3 region: CASSRTSSNEQFF. DNA for the CDR3: TGTGCCAGCAGTAGGACTAGCAGCAATGAGCAGTTCTTC.

This chain uses TRBV6-6 with TRBJ2-3; a possible D gene is TRBD1 (6 bases). Trimming removed 6 bases at V and 2 bases at J, with 9 bases between. In germline, CDR1 is MNHNY, CDR2 SVGAGI (reference sequence). CDR3 length equals 13 residues. Here the CDR3 DNA reads TGTGCCAGCAGAGACAGGTTCACAGATACGCAGTATTTT. This codes for CASRDRFTDTQYF.

This clonotype was seen only a few times. A read error may produce the germline difference seen at one junction end. The chain links TRBV6-2 or TRBV6-3 to TRBJ2-7; either TRBD1 or TRBD2 may supply D (6 bases each). CDR1 and CDR2 (germline): MNHEY, SVGEGT. This CDR3 spans 15 amino acids. The CDR3 DNA is TGTGCCAGCAGATACTCGGGGGCCTCCCCGGTTGAGCAGTACTTC. Translation gives CASRYSGASPVEQYF.

In this sample, this clonotype turned up a few times. This chain uses TRBV5-1 with TRBJ1-1; 8 bases align to TRBD1. Trimming at V came to 4 bases and at J to 0 bases, leaving 11 bases not matched to a gene. The CDR3 is made up of 17 amino acids. CDR1 and CDR2 (germline): SGHRS, YFSETQ. CDR3 residues: CASSNGQGMMMNTEAFF. DNA for the CDR3: TGCGCCAGCAGCAATGGACAGGGTATGATGATGAACACTGAAGCTTTCTTT.

This clonotype was recorded a few times. The gene calls are TRBV29-1 and TRBJ2-2, with TRBD1 matching 7 bases. Looked up from germline, CDR1 is SQVTM and CDR2 is ANQGSEA. V trimming: 7 bases; J trimming: 0 bases; junction bases outside the gene matches: 11. CDR3 length: 16 residues. CDR3 residues: CSAAKTGATNTGELFF. The CDR3 region has the DNA TGCAGCGCTGCTAAAACAGGGGCCACGAACACCGGGGAGCTGTTTTTT.

The sample holds a few counts of this clonotype. CDR3 residues: CASSFLGAAGGEAFF. CDR3 DNA sequence: TGTGCCAGCAGTTTTTTAGGGGCCGCTGGAGGAGAAGCTTTCTTT. The chain couples TRBV12-3 or TRBV12-4 to TRBJ1-1; tentatively, D is TRBD1 (5 bases). The CDR3 loop spans 15 amino acids. Trimming stripped 3 bases from V and 8 bases from J, with 19 bases between.

CDR3 sequence: CASSILAGATDTQYF. The DNA for the CDR3 is TGTGCCAGCAGTATACTAGCGGGAGCCACAGATACGCAGTATTTT. V is TRBV28 and J is TRBJ2-3, with 11 positions matching TRBD2. The germline gives CDR1 MDHEN, CDR2 SYDVKM. The J segment lost 2 bases and the V segment lost 5 bases, leaving 3 bases of the junction unmatched. The CDR3 covers 15 residues.

V usage is TRBV9 and J usage is TRBJ1-6, with D perhaps TRBD1 (6 bases). This CDR3 comprises 13 residues. V was pared by 5 bases and J by 9 bases, with 12 bases between. CDR1 and CDR2 from the germline V gene are SGDLS and YYNGEE. The DNA for the CDR3 is TGTGCCAGCAGGTCGGGGGGCACTTCACCCCTCCACTTT. Residues: CASRSGGTSPLHF.

There are a few counts of this clonotype. This chain uses TRBV20-1 with TRBJ2-1; 7 bases align to TRBD2. Trimming at V came to 1 base and at J to 0 bases, leaving 9 bases not matched to a gene. The germline gives CDR1 DFQATT, CDR2 SNEGSKA (reference sequence). The CDR3 totals 17 residues. CDR3 DNA: TGCAGTGCTAGAGTCTCCGGCGCTAGCGGCTCCTACAATGAGCAGTTCTTC. The encoded protein is CSARVSGASGSYNEQFF.

This clonotype was seen a few times. V usage is TRBV7-8 and J usage is TRBJ1-5; perhaps TRBD1 as D (5 bases). The CDR3 is 15 residues long. Trimming removed 2 bases at V and 7 bases at J, with 15 bases between. Looked up from germline, CDR1 is SGHVS and CDR2 is FQNEAQ. The CDR3 DNA sequence: TGTGCCAGCAGCTTACGTCAGGGCCCAGGGCAGCCCCAGCATTTT. This codes for CASSLRQGPGQPQHF.

This clonotype was seen a handful of times. The chain couples TRBV20-1 to TRBJ1-1, with D possibly TRBD1 on 5 matching bases. Germline V lookup: CDR1 DFQATT, CDR2 SNEGSKA (reference sequence). The CDR3 has 16 residues. Trimming took off 0 bases at V and 3 bases at J, with 17 bases between the two ends. In DNA, the CDR3 is TGCAGTGCTAGAGACGCTACGCGGGCGGGGGACACTGAAGCTTTCTTT. Amino acids: CSARDATRAGDTEAFF.